This record concerns one T cell receptor beta chain sequence. Its specificity is unknown. Germline CDR1 and CDR2: MGHRA and YSYEKL. The CDR3 loop spans 15 amino acids. V gave up 1 base and J gave up 3 bases, with 10 bases separating them. The repertoire was sequenced with immunoSEQ multiplex PCR; TCRdb's copy has only in-frame clones and lacks some. The sample shows about 710,000 clones, approximately 77% of them seen only once. The sample belongs to a study of shared clonotypes between healthy human individuals. Study conclusions and caveats: Shared clonotypes: 4.5% to 6.5% naive CD4, 3.5% to 4% naive CD8, about 2.5% memory CD4, approximately 0.41% memory CD8.

Naive CD45RA+ and memory CD45RA-negative subsets were split from CD4+ cells. This TCR derives from a woman aged 30 to 39 in good health. Sequencing input: memory CD4+ T cells sorted from blood. Subset denoted: CD45RA-negative fraction. The V and J genes are TRBV4-1 and TRBJ1-5; D is ambiguous. The CDR3 sequence: CASSQAGQYNQPQHF. The CDR3 DNA reads as TGCGCCAGCAGCCAAGCAGGCCAGTACAATCAGCCCCAGCATTTT.